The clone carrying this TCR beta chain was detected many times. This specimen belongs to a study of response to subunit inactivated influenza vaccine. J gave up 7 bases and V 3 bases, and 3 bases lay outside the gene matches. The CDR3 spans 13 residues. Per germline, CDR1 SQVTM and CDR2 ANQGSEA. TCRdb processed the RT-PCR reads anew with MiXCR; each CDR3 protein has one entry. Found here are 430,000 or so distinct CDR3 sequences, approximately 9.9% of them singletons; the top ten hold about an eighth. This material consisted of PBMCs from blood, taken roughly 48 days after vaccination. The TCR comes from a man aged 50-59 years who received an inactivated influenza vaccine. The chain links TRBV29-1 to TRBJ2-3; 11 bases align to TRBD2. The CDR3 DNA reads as TGCAGCGTTGATTGGACTAGCGGGCATACGCAGTATTTT. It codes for CSVDWTSGHTQYF.